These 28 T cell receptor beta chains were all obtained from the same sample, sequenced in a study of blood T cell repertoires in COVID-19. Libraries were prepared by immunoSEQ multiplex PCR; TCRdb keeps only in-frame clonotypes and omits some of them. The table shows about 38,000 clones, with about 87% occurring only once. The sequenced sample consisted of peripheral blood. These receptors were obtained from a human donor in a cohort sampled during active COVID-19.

DNA of the CDR3: TGTGCCAGCAGTCACCTGACAGGGAACACTGAAGCTTTCTTT. Protein: CASSHLTGNTEAFF. The chain is built from TRBV7-9 and TRBJ1-1; D is perhaps TRBD1 (6 bases). Germline CDR1 SEHNR, CDR2 FQNEAQ (reference sequence). The CDR3 totals 14 residues. With 6 bases removed from V and 1 base from J, the gap between germline ends came to 12 bases.

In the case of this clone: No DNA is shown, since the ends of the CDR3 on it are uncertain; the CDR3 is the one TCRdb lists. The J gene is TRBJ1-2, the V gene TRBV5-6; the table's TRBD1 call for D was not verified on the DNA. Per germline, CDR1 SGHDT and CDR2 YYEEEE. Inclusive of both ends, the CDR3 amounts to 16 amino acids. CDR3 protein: CASSFLAQGPNYGYTF.

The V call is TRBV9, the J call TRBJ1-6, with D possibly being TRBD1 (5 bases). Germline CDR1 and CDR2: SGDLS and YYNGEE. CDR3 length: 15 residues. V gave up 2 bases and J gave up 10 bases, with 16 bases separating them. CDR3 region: CASSVGTGRESPLHF. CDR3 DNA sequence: TGTGCCAGCAGCGTCGGGACTGGTAGGGAATCACCCCTCCACTTT.

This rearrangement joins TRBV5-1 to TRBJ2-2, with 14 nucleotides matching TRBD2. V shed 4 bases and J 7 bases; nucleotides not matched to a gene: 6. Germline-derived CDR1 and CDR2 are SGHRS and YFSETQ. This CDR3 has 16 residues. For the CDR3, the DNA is TGCGCCAGCAGCCCGGGACTAGCGGGAGTCGGCGGGGAGCTGTTTTTT. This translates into CASSPGLAGVGGELFF.

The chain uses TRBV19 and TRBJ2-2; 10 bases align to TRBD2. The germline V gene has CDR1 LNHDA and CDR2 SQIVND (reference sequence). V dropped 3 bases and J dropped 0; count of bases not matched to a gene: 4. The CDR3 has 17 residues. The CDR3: CASSIRSGGTNTGELFF. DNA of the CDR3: TGTGCCAGTAGTATTCGTAGCGGGGGGACGAACACCGGGGAGCTGTTTTTT.

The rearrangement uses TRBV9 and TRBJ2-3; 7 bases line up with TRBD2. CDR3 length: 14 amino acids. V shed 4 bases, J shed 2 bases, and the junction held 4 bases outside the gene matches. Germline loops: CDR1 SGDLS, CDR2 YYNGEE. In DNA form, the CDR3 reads TGTGCCAGCAGCCATAGCGGGTACACAGATACGCAGTATTTT. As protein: CASSHSGYTDTQYF.

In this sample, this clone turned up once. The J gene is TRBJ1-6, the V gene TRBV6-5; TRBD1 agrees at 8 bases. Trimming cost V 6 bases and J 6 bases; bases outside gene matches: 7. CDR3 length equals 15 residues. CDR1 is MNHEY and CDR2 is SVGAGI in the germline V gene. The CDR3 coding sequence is TGTGCCAGCAGCCCAGACAGGGGACGTAATTCACCCCTCCACTTT. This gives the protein CASSPDRGRNSPLHF.

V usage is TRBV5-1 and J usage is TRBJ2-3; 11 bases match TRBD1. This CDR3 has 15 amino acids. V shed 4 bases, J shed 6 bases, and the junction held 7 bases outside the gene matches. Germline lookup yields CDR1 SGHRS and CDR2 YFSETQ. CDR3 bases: TGCGCCAGCAGCCGAGGGACAGGGGGTGGCGATACGCAGTATTTT. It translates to CASSRGTGGGDTQYF.

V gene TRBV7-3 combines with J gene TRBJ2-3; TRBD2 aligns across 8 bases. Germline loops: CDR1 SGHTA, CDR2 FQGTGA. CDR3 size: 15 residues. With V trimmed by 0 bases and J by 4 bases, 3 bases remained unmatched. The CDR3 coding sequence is TGTGCCAGCAGCTTAACCGGGGGGGCGGCAGATACGCAGTATTTT. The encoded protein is CASSLTGGAADTQYF. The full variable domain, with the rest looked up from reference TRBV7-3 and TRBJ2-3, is GAGVSQTPSNKVTEKGKYVELRCDPISGHTALYWYRQSLGQGPEFLIYFQGTGAADDSGLPNDRFFAVRPEGSVSTLKIQRTERGDSAVYLCASSLTGGAADTQYFGPGTRLTVL.

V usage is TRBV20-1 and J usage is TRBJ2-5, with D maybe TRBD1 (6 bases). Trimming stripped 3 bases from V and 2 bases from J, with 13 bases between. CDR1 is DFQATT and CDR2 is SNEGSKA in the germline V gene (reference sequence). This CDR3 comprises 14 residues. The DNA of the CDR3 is TGCAGTGCTAGTGACCCAGGGGCACAAGAGACCCAGTACTTC. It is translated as CSASDPGAQETQYF.

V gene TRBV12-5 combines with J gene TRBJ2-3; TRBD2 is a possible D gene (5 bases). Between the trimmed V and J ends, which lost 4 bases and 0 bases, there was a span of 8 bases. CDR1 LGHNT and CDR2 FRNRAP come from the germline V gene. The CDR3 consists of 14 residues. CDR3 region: CASGSSGSTDTQYF. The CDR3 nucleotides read TGTGCTAGTGGTTCCTCGGGGAGCACAGATACGCAGTATTTT.

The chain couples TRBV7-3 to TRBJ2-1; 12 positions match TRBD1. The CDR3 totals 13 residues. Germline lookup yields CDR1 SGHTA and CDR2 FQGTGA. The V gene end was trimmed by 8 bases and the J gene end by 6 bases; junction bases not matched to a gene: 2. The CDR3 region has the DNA TGTGCCAGCGGGACAGGGGGCTTCAATGAGCAGTTCTTC. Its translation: CASGTGGFNEQFF.

CDR3 amino acids: CASSPRTGVRETQYF. Here the CDR3 DNA reads TGTGCCAGCAGCCCACGAACGGGAGTAAGGGAGACCCAGTACTTC. This chain connects TRBV3-1 (or the pseudogene TRBV3-2) to TRBJ2-5, with D perhaps matching TRBD2 (6 bases). V was shortened by 4 bases and J by 5 bases, with 17 bases between the two germline ends. The germline V gene has CDR1 LGHDT and CDR2 YNNKEL (reference sequence). This CDR3 comprises 15 residues.

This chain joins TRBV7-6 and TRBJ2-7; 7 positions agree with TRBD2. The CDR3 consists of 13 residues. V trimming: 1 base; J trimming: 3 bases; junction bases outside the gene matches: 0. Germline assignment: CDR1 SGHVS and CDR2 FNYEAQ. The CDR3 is CASSLGGGYEQYF. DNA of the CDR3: TGTGCCAGCAGCTTAGGGGGGGGCTACGAGCAGTACTTC.

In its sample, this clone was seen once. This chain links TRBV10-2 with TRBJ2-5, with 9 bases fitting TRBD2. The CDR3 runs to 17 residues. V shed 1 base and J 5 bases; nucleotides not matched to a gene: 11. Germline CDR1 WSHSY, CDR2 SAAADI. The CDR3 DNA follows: TGCGCCAGCAGTGAGTGGCAAGCGGGGGGCCCCCGGGAGACCCAGTACTTC. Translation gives CASSEWQAGGPRETQYF.

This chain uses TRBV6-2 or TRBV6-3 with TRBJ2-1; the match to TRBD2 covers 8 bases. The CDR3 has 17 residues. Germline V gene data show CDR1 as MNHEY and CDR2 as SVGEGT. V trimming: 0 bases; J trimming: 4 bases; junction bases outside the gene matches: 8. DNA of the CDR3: TGTGCCAGCAGTTACTCCGCTTATAGCGGGGTTTACAATGAGCAGTTCTTC. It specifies CASSYSAYSGVYNEQFF.

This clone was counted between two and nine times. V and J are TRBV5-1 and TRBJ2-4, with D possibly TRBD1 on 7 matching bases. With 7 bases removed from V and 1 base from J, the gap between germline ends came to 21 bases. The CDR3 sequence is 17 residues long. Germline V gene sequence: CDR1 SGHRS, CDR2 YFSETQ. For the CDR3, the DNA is TGCGCCAGCCAGGGGCCAGGGGGGAATGACGCCAAAAACATTCAGTACTTC. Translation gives CASQGPGGNDAKNIQYF.

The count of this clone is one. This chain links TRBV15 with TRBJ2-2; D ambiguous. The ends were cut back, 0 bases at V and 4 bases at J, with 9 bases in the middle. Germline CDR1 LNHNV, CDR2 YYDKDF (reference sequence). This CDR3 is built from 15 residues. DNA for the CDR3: TGTGCCACCAGCAGAGACAGGCCGGTCACCGGGGAGCTGTTTTTT. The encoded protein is CATSRDRPVTGELFF.

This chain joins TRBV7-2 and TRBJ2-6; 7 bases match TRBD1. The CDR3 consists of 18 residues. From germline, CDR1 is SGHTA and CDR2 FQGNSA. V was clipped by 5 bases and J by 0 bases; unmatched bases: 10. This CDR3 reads CASSAVGTAYSGANVLTF. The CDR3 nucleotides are TGTGCCAGCAGCGCGGTCGGGACAGCTTACTCTGGGGCCAACGTCCTGACTTTC.

The CDR3 loop is CASSQDLTSGSSPLFF. In DNA, the CDR3 is TGCGCCAGCAGCCAAGATCTGACTAGCGGGAGTTCCCCTCTGTTCTTC. V and J are TRBV4-1 and TRBJ2-1; 12 bases match TRBD2. The CDR3 totals 16 residues. CDR1 is MGHRA, CDR2 YSYEKL, per germline. V dropped 0 bases and J dropped 15; count of bases not matched to a gene: 12.

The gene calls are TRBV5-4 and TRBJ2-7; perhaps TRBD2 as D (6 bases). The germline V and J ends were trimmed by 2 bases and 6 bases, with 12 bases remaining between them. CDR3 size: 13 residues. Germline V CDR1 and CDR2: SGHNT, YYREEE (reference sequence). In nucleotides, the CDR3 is TGTGCCAGCAGCTTTGGAGGGGTCGCCGAGCAGTACTTC. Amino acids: CASSFGGVAEQYF.

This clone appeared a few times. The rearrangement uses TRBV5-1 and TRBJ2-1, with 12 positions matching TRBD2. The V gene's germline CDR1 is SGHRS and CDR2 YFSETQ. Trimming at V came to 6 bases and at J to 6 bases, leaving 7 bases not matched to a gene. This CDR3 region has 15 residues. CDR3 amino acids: CASTEGLAGLNEQFF. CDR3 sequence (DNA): TGCGCCAGCACCGAAGGACTAGCGGGGCTCAATGAGCAGTTCTTC.

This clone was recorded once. CDR3 in DNA: TGTGCCAGCAGCCCCGAGGGGGGGCGTTATTTTCAGTACTTC. Translation gives CASSPEGGRYFQYF. The rearrangement links TRBV6-5 to TRBJ2-7; D may be TRBD2 (7 bases). The germline V gene encodes CDR1 MNHEY and CDR2 SVGAGI. Trimming pared 6 bases from V and 10 bases from J, leaving 22 bases between. The CDR3 is 14 residues long.

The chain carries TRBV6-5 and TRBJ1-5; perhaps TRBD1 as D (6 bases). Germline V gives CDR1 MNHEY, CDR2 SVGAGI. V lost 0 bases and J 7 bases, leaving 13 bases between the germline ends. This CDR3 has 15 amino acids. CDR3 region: CASSYSREGEQPQHF. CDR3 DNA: TGTGCCAGCAGTTACTCGAGGGAGGGGGAACAGCCCCAGCATTTT.

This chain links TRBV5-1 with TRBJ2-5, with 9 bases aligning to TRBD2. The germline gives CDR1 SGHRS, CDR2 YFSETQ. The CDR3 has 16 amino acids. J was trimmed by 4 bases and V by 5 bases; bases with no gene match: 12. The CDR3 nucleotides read TGCGCCAGCAGTCCCCTTGGGGCGGGGGGGAGAGAGACCCAGTACTTC. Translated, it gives CASSPLGAGGRETQYF.

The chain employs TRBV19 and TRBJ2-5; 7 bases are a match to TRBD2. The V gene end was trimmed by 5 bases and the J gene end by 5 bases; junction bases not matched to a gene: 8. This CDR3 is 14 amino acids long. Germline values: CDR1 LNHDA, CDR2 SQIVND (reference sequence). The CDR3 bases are TGTGCCAGTAGTGTGGGGGGGTTCGGTGAGACCCAGTACTTC. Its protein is CASSVGGFGETQYF.

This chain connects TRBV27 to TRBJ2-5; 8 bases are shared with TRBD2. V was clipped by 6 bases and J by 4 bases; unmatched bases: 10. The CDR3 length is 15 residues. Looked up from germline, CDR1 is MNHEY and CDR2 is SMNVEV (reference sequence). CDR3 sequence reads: CASSRGGLDAETQYF. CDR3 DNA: TGTGCCAGCAGCCGGGGGGGATTGGATGCAGAGACCCAGTACTTC.

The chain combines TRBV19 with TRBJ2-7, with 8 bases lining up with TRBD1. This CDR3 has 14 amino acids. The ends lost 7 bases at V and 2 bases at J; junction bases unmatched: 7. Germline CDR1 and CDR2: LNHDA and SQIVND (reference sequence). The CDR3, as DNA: TGTGCCAGTAATAACAGGGGGTTGGCCTACGAGCAGTACTTC. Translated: CASNNRGLAYEQYF.